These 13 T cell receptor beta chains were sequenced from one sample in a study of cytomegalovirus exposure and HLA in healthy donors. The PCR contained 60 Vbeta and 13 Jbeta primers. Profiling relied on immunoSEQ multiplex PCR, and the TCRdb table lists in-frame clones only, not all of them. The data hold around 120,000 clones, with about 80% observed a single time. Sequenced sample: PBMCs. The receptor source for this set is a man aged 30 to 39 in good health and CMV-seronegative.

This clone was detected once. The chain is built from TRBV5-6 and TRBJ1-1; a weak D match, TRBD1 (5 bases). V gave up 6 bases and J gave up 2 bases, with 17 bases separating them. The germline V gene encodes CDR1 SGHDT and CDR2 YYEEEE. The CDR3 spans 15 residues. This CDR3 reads CASTIRSRGNTEAFF. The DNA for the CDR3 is TGTGCCAGCACCATTCGAAGTAGGGGAAACACTGAAGCTTTCTTT.

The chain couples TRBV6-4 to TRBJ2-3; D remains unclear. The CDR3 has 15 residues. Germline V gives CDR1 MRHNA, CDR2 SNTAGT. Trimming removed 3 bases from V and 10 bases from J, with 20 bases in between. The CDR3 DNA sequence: TGTGCCAGCAGTGAAGGCATAACGAGCGCGGATCCGCAGTATTTT. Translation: CASSEGITSADPQYF.

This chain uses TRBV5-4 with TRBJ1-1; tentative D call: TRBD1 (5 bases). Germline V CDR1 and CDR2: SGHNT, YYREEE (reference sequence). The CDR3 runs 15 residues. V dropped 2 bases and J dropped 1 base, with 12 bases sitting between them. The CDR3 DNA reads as TGTGCCAGCAGCTTCGAGACAGTTGGGAACACTGAAGCTTTCTTT. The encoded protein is CASSFETVGNTEAFF.

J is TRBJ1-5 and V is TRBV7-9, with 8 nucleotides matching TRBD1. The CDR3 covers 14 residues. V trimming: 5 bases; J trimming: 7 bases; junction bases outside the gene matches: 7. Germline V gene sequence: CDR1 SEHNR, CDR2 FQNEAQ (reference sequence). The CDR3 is CASSIGQGGQPQHF. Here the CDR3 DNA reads TGTGCCAGCAGCATAGGACAGGGCGGGCAGCCCCAGCATTTT.

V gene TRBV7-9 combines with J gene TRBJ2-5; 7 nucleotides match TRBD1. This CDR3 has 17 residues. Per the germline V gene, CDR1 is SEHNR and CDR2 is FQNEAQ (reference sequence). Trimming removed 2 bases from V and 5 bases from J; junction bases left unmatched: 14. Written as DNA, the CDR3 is TGTGCCAGCAGCTTAAGGGGATTGACCGGGACAGCGGAGACCCAGTACTTC. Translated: CASSLRGLTGTAETQYF.

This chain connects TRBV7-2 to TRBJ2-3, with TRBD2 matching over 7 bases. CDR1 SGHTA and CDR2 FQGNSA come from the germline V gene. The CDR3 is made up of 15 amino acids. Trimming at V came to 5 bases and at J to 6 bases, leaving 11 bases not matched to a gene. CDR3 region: CASSNRDYHTDTQYF. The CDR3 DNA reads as TGTGCCAGCAGCAACCGGGACTACCACACGGATACGCAGTATTTT.

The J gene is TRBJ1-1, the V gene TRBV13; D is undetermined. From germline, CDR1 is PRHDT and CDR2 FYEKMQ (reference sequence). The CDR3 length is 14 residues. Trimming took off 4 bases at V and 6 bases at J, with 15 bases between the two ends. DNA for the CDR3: TGTGCCAGCAGCTACGACATTTCCGTCTCTGAAGCTTTCTTT. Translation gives CASSYDISVSEAFF. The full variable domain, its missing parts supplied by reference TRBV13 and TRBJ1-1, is AAGVIQSPRHLIKEKRETATLKCYPIPRHDTVYWYQQGPGQDPQFLISFYEKMQSDKGSIPDRFSAQQFSDYHSELNMSSLELGDSALYFCASSYDISVSEAFFGQGTRLTVV.

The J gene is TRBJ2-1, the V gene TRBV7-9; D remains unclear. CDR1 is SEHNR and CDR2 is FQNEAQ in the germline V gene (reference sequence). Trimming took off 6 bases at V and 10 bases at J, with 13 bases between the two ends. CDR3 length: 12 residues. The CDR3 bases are TGTGCCAGCAGTCCTGGCGGCGGAGAGCAGTTCTTC. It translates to CASSPGGGEQFF.

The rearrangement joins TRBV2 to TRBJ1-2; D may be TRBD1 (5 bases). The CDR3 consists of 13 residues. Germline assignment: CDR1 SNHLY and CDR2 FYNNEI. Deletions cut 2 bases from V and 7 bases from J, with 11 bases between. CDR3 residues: CASSEIRAFGYTF. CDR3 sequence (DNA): TGTGCCAGCAGTGAAATCAGGGCATTTGGCTACACCTTC.

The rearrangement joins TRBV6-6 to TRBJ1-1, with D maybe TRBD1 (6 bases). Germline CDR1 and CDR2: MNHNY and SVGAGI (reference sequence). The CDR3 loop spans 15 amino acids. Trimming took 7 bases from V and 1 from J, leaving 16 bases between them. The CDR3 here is CASTLTGGWNTEAFF. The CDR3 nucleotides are TGTGCCAGCACCCTGACAGGCGGGTGGAACACTGAAGCTTTCTTT.

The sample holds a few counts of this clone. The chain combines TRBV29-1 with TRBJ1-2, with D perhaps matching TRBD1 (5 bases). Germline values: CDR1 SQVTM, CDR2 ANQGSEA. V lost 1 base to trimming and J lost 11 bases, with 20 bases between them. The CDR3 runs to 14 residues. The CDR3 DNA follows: TGCAGCGTTGAAGGGGGCGCGGGGCGGACTGGTTACACCTTC. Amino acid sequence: CSVEGGAGRTGYTF. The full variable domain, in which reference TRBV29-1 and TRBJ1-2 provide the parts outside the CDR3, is SAVISQKPSRDICQRGTSLTIQCQVDSQVTMMFWYRQQPGQSLTLIATANQGSEATYESGFVIDKFPISRPNLTFSTLTVSNMSPEDSSIYLCSVEGGAGRTGYTFGSGTRLTVV.

The CDR3 region is CASSLPTGNTGELFF. Here the CDR3 DNA reads TGTGCCAGCAGCTTACCGACAGGGAACACCGGGGAGCTGTTTTTT. The V call is TRBV5-4, the J call TRBJ2-2; maybe TRBD1 (6 bases). The germline gives CDR1 SGHNT, CDR2 YYREEE (reference sequence). This CDR3 has 15 residues. Trimming left V 2 bases short and J 1 base short, with 9 bases between.

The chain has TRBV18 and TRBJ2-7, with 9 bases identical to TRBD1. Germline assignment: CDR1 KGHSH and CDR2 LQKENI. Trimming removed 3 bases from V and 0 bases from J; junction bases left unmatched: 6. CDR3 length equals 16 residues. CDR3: CASSPGTGTLSYEQYF. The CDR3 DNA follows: TGTGCCAGCTCACCGGGGACAGGGACCCTCTCCTACGAGCAGTACTTC.